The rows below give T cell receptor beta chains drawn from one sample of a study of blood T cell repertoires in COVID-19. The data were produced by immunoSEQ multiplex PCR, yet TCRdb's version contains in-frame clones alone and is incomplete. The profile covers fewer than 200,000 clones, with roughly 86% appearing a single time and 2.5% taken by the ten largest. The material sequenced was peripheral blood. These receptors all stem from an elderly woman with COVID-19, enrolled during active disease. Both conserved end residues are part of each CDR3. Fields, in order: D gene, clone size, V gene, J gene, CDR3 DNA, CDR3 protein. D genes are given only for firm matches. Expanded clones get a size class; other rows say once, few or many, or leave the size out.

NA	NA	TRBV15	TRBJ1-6	TGTGCCACCAGCAGAGTAGGCCAGGTATCACCCCTCCACTTT	CATSRVGQVSPLHF
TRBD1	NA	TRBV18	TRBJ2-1	TGTGCCAGCTCACCAGGGACAGCTCGTAATGAGCAGTTCTTC	CASSPGTARNEQFF
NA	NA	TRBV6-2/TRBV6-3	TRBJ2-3	TGTGCCAGCAGTCCAGGACTAAACACAGATACGCAGTATTTT	CASSPGLNTDTQYF
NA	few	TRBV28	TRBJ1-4	TGTGCCAGCAGACAGGACTTTCGGGGGAAAGGAAAACTGTTTTTT	CASRQDFRGKGKLFF
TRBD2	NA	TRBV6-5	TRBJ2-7	TGTGCCAGCAGAACCCCAAGCGGGACTATCTACGAGCAGTACTTC	CASRTPSGTIYEQYF
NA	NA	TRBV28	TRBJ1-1	TGTGCCAGCAGTTCCCAAATGAACACTGAAGCTTTCTTT	CASSSQMNTEAFF
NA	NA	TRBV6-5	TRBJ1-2	TGTGCCAGCAGTAGGGGCGCAGCTAACTATGGCTACACCTTC	CASSRGAANYGYTF
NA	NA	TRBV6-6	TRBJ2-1	TGTGCCAGCAGCCCCCAGGACAATGAGCAGTTCTTC	CASSPQDNEQFF
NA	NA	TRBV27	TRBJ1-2	TGTGCCAGCAGTTTAGGGGGGAGAGGGCTCTATGGCTACACCTTC	CASSLGGRGLYGYTF
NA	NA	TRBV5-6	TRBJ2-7	TGTGCCAGGATCGACTGGCCCTATCCCGATACCTACGAGCAGTACTTC	CARIDWPYPDTYEQYF
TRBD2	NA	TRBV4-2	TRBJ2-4	TGTGCCAGCAGCCAAGAAGGACTAGCGGGAGGGTTAGCCAAAAACATTCAGTACTTC	CASSQEGLAGGLAKNIQYF